The 22 T cell receptor beta chains listed next were all sequenced from one sample in a study of technical replicates of blood from several donors. Repertoires were generated with immunoSEQ multiplex PCR, while TCRdb's copy carries only in-frame clones and drops some. The sample has about 80,000 clones, 91% seen once. Specimen: T cells isolated from PBMCs. The source of these receptors is a human donor in good health.

The chain has TRBV29-1 and TRBJ2-1; 7 positions agree with TRBD1. Germline-derived CDR1 and CDR2 are SQVTM and ANQGSEA. The CDR3 sequence is 15 residues long. V gave up 4 bases and J gave up 7 bases; unmatched junction bases: 13. CDR3 region: CSVVGTALTLNEQFF. The CDR3 nucleotides read TGCAGCGTTGTAGGGACAGCCCTCACTTTGAATGAGCAGTTCTTC.

This clone has more than one count but fewer than ten. The rearrangement links TRBV2 to TRBJ2-1; 15 bases align to TRBD2. The CDR3 contains 13 residues. CDR1 and CDR2 from the germline V gene are SNHLY and FYNNEI. The junction had 3 bases not matched to a gene; V was cut back by 8 bases and J by 10 bases. Here the CDR3 reads CASDGLAGGEQFF. Here the CDR3 DNA reads TGTGCCAGCGACGGACTAGCGGGAGGGGAGCAGTTCTTC.

J is TRBJ1-1 and V is TRBV6-6; perhaps TRBD1 as D (5 bases). CDR1 is MNHNY and CDR2 is SVGAGI in the germline V gene (reference sequence). V was pared by 5 bases and J by 4 bases, with 8 bases between. The length of the CDR3 is 12 residues. The CDR3 is CASSAGRTEAFF. For the CDR3, the DNA is TGTGCCAGCAGTGCAGGGCGCACTGAAGCTTTCTTT.

The sample holds a few counts of this clone. This chain joins TRBV27 and TRBJ2-7; tentatively, D is TRBD2 (6 bases). Germline V gives CDR1 MNHEY, CDR2 SMNVEV (reference sequence). The V gene lost 5 bases and the J gene lost 7 bases, with 15 bases spanning the gap. This CDR3 is built from 13 residues. The CDR3 loop reads CASSLNLSGEQYF. The DNA of the CDR3 is TGTGCCAGCAGTCTTAACCTGAGCGGGGAGCAGTACTTC.

DNA of the CDR3: TGTGCCAGCAGTTTTACAGTAGGGGGGGCGAGGTACGAGCAGTACTTC. As protein: CASSFTVGGARYEQYF. The chain combines TRBV28 with TRBJ2-7; the D gene is possibly TRBD2 (7 bases). V lost 3 bases and J 4 bases, leaving 19 bases between the germline ends. The germline CDR1 and CDR2 sequences are MDHEN and SYDVKM. CDR3 size: 16 residues.

This chain joins TRBV4-1 and TRBJ2-5, with TRBD1 matching 7 bases. The CDR3 runs to 15 residues. Germline V gene sequence: CDR1 MGHRA, CDR2 YSYEKL. V lost 4 bases and J lost 7; bases outside the gene matches: 12. The CDR3 DNA reads TGCGCCAGCAGCCTCGGGACAGCCGGGCTAGGGACCCAGTACTTC. Its protein is CASSLGTAGLGTQYF.

The chain carries TRBV5-6 and TRBJ1-5; D is uncertain. V lost 4 bases, J lost 6 bases, and 11 bases lay in between. The V gene's germline CDR1 is SGHDT and CDR2 YYEEEE. There are 13 residues in the CDR3. CDR3 in amino acids: CASSRKPGQPQHF. CDR3 sequence (DNA): TGTGCCAGCAGCCGAAAGCCGGGTCAGCCCCAGCATTTT.

The table lists this clone with a count of one. The rearrangement links TRBV30 to TRBJ1-2, with TRBD1 matching over 7 bases. Germline V lookup: CDR1 GTSNPN, CDR2 SVGIG (reference sequence). V shed 5 bases, J shed 2 bases, and the junction held 2 bases outside the gene matches. The CDR3 is 12 amino acids. The CDR3 is CAWQQGNYGYTF. CDR3 nucleotides: TGTGCCTGGCAACAGGGGAACTATGGCTACACCTTC.

Only a few counts were recorded for this clone. The chain uses TRBV30 and TRBJ1-5; D gene uncertain. Germline assignment: CDR1 GTSNPN and CDR2 SVGIG (reference sequence). The CDR3 is 13 residues long. The V end lost 5 bases, the J end lost 4 bases, and 12 bases lay between the germline ends. As DNA, the CDR3 is TGTGCCTGGCGGAGTTTTAGGAATCAGCCCCAGCATTTT. This translates into CAWRSFRNQPQHF. The whole variable domain, remainder taken from reference TRBV30 and TRBJ1-5, is SQTIHQWPATLVQPVGSPLSLECTVEGTSNPNLYWYRQAAGRGLQLLFYSVGIGQISSEVPQNLSASRPQDRQFILSSKKLLLSDSGFYLCAWRSFRNQPQHFGDGTRLSIL.

This chain uses TRBV5-1 with TRBJ1-2; D unresolved. Germline V gene data show CDR1 as SGHRS and CDR2 as YFSETQ. CDR3 length: 13 residues. Trimming cost V 2 bases and J 7 bases, with 12 bases left between them. The CDR3 sequence is CASSFPRGLGYTF. CDR3 DNA: TGCGCCAGCAGCTTTCCTCGAGGCCTTGGCTACACCTTC.

The chain joins TRBV15 to TRBJ1-4; the D gene is possibly TRBD1 (5 bases). CDR1 is LNHNV and CDR2 is YYDKDF in the germline V gene (reference sequence). CDR3 size: 14 residues. V was cut by 0 bases and J by 5 bases, with 7 bases left in between. The CDR3 nucleotides are TGTGCCACCAGCAGAGACAGGACAAATGAAAAACTGTTTTTT. This encodes CATSRDRTNEKLFF.

This chain uses TRBV7-9 with TRBJ1-1, with D hard to call. The germline CDR1 and CDR2 sequences are SEHNR and FQNEAQ (reference sequence). The CDR3 runs to 12 residues. V dropped 4 bases and J dropped 11 bases, with 14 bases sitting between them. CDR3 region: CASSYDWVEAFF. CDR3 bases: TGTGCCAGCAGCTATGATTGGGTGGAGGCTTTCTTT.

The chain joins TRBV6-5 to TRBJ2-3; TRBD2 aligns across 9 bases. The germline V gene has CDR1 MNHEY and CDR2 SVGAGI. V trimming: 0 bases; J trimming: 4 bases; junction bases outside the gene matches: 2. The CDR3 sequence is 15 residues long. The CDR3 reads CASSYSAGGPDTQYF. The CDR3 nucleotides read TGTGCCAGCAGTTACTCTGCGGGAGGGCCAGATACGCAGTATTTT.

The V and J genes are TRBV7-9 and TRBJ1-4, with unresolved D. The V gene lost 0 bases and the J gene lost 7 bases, with 6 bases spanning the gap. The CDR3 totals 13 residues. Germline loops: CDR1 SEHNR, CDR2 FQNEAQ (reference sequence). The CDR3 coding sequence is TGTGCCAGCAGCTTAGCGTCCTCTGAAAAACTGTTTTTT. Protein sequence: CASSLASSEKLFF.

V gene TRBV28 combines with J gene TRBJ2-3; no reliable D call. V gave up 5 bases and J gave up 5 bases, with 5 bases separating them. The CDR3 consists of 11 residues. Per the germline V gene, CDR1 is MDHEN and CDR2 is SYDVKM. In DNA form, the CDR3 reads TGTGCCAGCAGTCCAGAAGATACGCAGTATTTT. This encodes CASSPEDTQYF.

J is TRBJ2-3 and V is TRBV29-1, with TRBD2 as a possible D gene (5 bases). Germline-derived CDR1 and CDR2 are SQVTM and ANQGSEA. V dropped 1 base and J dropped 6 bases, with 11 bases sitting between them. The CDR3 spans 13 residues. The CDR3 DNA reads as TGCAGCGTTGAAGGAGGGATACGGGATACGCAGTATTTT. It codes for CSVEGGIRDTQYF.

This chain links TRBV28 with TRBJ1-5; unclear D gene. Germline V gene sequence: CDR1 MDHEN, CDR2 SYDVKM. V lost 3 bases and J lost 0, with 9 bases in between. The CDR3 loop spans 15 amino acids. The CDR3 region has the DNA TGTGCCAGCAGTTTCGGAGGGAGTAGCAATCAGCCCCAGCATTTT. This encodes CASSFGGSSNQPQHF. Full variable domain (outside the CDR3, taken from reference TRBV28 and TRBJ1-5): DVKVTQSSRYLVKRTGEKVFLECVQDMDHENMFWYRQDPGLGLRLIYFSYDVKMKEKGDIPEGYSVSREKKERFSLILESASTNQTSMYLCASSFGGSSNQPQHFGDGTRLSIL.

The chain carries TRBV5-6 and TRBJ1-5; the D is unclear. Trimming cost V 2 bases and J 0 bases, with 6 bases left between them. Germline assignment: CDR1 SGHDT and CDR2 YYEEEE. This CDR3 region has 14 residues. The CDR3 here is CASSFADSNQPQHF. CDR3 bases: TGTGCCAGCAGCTTTGCGGATAGCAATCAGCCCCAGCATTTT.

The CDR3 nucleotides are TGTGCCAGCAGCCCTGGAGGCTCCTACAATGAGCAGTTCTTC. Translation: CASSPGGSYNEQFF. The chain uses TRBV6-4 and TRBJ2-1; a possible D gene is TRBD2 (5 bases). The V end was cut by 6 bases, the J end by 0 bases, with 9 bases between. The CDR3 runs 14 residues. Germline CDR1 MRHNA, CDR2 SNTAGT.

The chain couples TRBV10-1 to TRBJ1-1; maybe TRBD1 (5 bases). This CDR3 has 13 residues. Per germline, CDR1 WNHNN and CDR2 SYGVQD (reference sequence). Trimming removed 6 bases at V and 1 base at J, with 9 bases between. CDR3 loop: CASRSQGNTEAFF. CDR3 coding DNA: TGCGCCAGCAGGTCCCAGGGGAACACTGAAGCTTTCTTT.

The chain recombines TRBV30 with TRBJ1-2, with 8 bases matching TRBD1. V shed 0 bases and J 6 bases; nucleotides not matched to a gene: 3. Germline CDR1 and CDR2: GTSNPN and SVGIG (reference sequence). The CDR3 runs to 13 residues. The CDR3: CAWSVGTGDGYTF. For the CDR3, the DNA is TGTGCCTGGAGTGTAGGGACAGGCGATGGCTACACCTTC.

V usage is TRBV5-1 and J usage is TRBJ2-7; D unresolved. V lost 2 bases and J 6 bases, leaving 9 bases between the germline ends. CDR1 is SGHRS and CDR2 is YFSETQ in the germline V gene. CDR3 size: 12 residues. The CDR3 coding sequence is TGCGCCAGCAGCTTTTCCCCAGGCGAGCAGTACTTC. It encodes CASSFSPGEQYF.